Listed below are T cell receptor beta chains from one sample, sequenced in a study of OX40 agonist ivuxolimab in advanced cancers. The assay was immunoSEQ multiplex PCR, and TCRdb's table has in-frame clones only and misses some. The table has more than 60,000 clones, around 94% seen once; the top ten hold 15% to 18%. Source: CD4+ or CD8+ T cells sorted from blood, taken in a trial of the OX40 agonist ivuxolimab. The receptors come from an adult with an advanced solid tumor such as melanoma, head and neck, liver or kidney cancer. The CDR3 runs from the conserved cysteine through the conserved F or W. Each record gives: J gene, D gene, clone size, V gene, CDR3 DNA, CDR3 protein. D genes are given only for firm matches. Size is omitted from some rows. Given values are once, few, many or a class for expanded clones.

TRBJ1-2 . . TRBV7-2 TGTGCCAGCAGGCTAACAGACATCTATGGCTACACCTTC CASRLTDIYGYTF
TRBJ1-4 . . TRBV4-3 TGCGCCAGCAGCCAAGACGGGGGCGAAGAAAAACTGTTTTTT CASSQDGGEEKLFF
TRBJ2-6 . . TRBV11-2 TGTGCCAGCAGCTTTAGCATTAGGGCGACTAACTCTGGGGCCAACGTCCTGACTTTC CASSFSIRATNSGANVLTF
TRBJ1-1 . . TRBV7-9 TGTGCCAGCAGCTCGACGGACAGTAACACTGAAGCTTTCTTT CASSSTDSNTEAFF
TRBJ2-5 . . TRBV19 TGTGCCAGTAGTATAGATTGGACGGTCCAAGAGACCCAGTACTTC CASSIDWTVQETQYF
TRBJ2-1 . . TRBV7-9 TGTGCCAGCAGCAAACCCGACAATGAGCAGTTCTTC CASSKPDNEQFF
TRBJ2-1 . . TRBV4-3 TGCGCCAGCAGCCAAGACCCCCCGGGGCTTATCGGGGATGAGCAGTTCTTC CASSQDPPGLIGDEQFF
TRBJ2-7 . . TRBV29-1 TGCAGCGGTGTAGGGTCTGGCTCCTACGAGCAGTACTTC CSGVGSGSYEQYF
TRBJ2-3 . . TRBV28 TGTGCCAGCAGTCCCGGGGGAGATACGCAGTATTTT CASSPGGDTQYF
TRBJ2-7 . . TRBV5-4 TGTGCCAGCAGCTCTGAGCGGGCGCCCTACGAGCAGTACTTC CASSSERAPYEQYF
TRBJ2-1 TRBD2 . TRBV27 TGTGCCAGCAGTTTTGACGGACTAGCGGGACCCTACAATGAGCAGTTCTTC CASSFDGLAGPYNEQFF
TRBJ2-7 TRBD1 . TRBV19 TGTGCCAGTAGTATCGTGGGACAGGGGCTCTACGAGCAGTACTTC CASSIVGQGLYEQYF
TRBJ2-7 . . TRBV21-1 TGTGCCAGCAGCCCTCGGACACCCTACGAGCAGTACTTC CASSPRTPYEQYF
TRBJ1-1 . . TRBV27 TGTGCCAGCAGTTTGGTCCAGATGAACACTGAAGCTTTCTTT CASSLVQMNTEAFF
TRBJ1-2 TRBD1 once TRBV27 TGTGCCAGCAGTTCTCCCGGGACAGTCCATGGCTACACCTTC CASSSPGTVHGYTF
TRBJ2-1 . . TRBV7-6 TGTGCCAGCAGCTCCTACTTCGATGAGCAGTTCTTC CASSSYFDEQFF
TRBJ2-7 . . TRBV9 TGTGCCAGCAGCGTAGGACCGGGGGCCGCCTACGAGCAGTACTTC CASSVGPGAAYEQYF
TRBJ1-4 TRBD1 . TRBV25-1 TGTGCCAGCGGCGGGACAGGGCTAGGTAATGAAAAACTGTTTTTT CASGGTGLGNEKLFF
TRBJ2-1 . once TRBV7-3 TGTGCCAGCAGCCCCCTCCCCTACAATGAGCAGTTCTTC CASSPLPYNEQFF
TRBJ2-1 . . TRBV5-1 TGCGCCAGCAGCTCCGATGAATACAATGAGCAGTTCTTC CASSSDEYNEQFF
TRBJ2-1 TRBD2 . TRBV28 TGTGCCAGCAGTCTCAGCGGGATCTCCTACAATGAGCAGTTCTTC CASSLSGISYNEQFF
TRBJ1-5 TRBD1 . TRBV19 TGTGCCAGTAGTATAGGTTCAGGGGGAGATAGCAATCAGCCCCAGCATTTT CASSIGSGGDSNQPQHF
TRBJ1-5 TRBD1 . TRBV2 TGTGCCAGCAAACGGACAGGGGATCATCAGCCCCAGCATTTT CASKRTGDHQPQHF
TRBJ1-5 TRBD1 once TRBV10-3 TGTGCCATCAGTGAGAACCAGGGGGCAGATCAGCCCCAGCATTTT CAISENQGADQPQHF
TRBJ2-7 . few TRBV4-2 TGTGCCAGCAGCCAAGACAGTCCGGAGCAGTACTTC CASSQDSPEQYF
TRBJ2-3 TRBD2 . TRBV19 TGTGCCAGTAGTCCGAGACTAGCGGGGCGCACAGATACGCAGTATTTT CASSPRLAGRTDTQYF
TRBJ2-7 . . TRBV11-2 TGTGCCAGCAGCTTGGGCCCAGGAATCACCTACGAGCAGTACTTC CASSLGPGITYEQYF
TRBJ2-2 . . TRBV4-3 TGCGCCAGCAGCCGAAAGACAGTCCTCACCGGGGAGCTGTTTTTT CASSRKTVLTGELFF
TRBJ2-7 . . TRBV19 TGTGCCAGTAGTACACAGGGAAGCTCCTACGAGCAGTACTTC CASSTQGSSYEQYF
TRBJ1-4 . . TRBV21-1 TGTGCCAGCTCGGGAGCAACTAATGAAAAACTGTTTTTT CASSGATNEKLFF
TRBJ2-5 . . TRBV5-8 TGTGCCAGCAGCTTAGGGACCGACTCACAAGAGACCCAGTACTTC CASSLGTDSQETQYF
TRBJ1-2 TRBD1 once TRBV4-3 TGCGCCAGCAGCCCTTGGGGACAGGGGGCGCTTAACTATGGCTACACCTTC CASSPWGQGALNYGYTF